The text below deals with one T cell receptor (beta chain). The sample is drawn from a study of cytomegalovirus exposure and HLA in healthy donors. Study-wide background: Roughly 80 million unique TCRs from HLA-typed donors made up an early data release.

PCR employed 60 Vbeta and 13 Jbeta primers. Profiling relied on immunoSEQ multiplex PCR, and the TCRdb table lists in-frame clones only, not all of them. The table includes approximately 190,000 clones, just under 70% detected once. Germline lookup yields CDR1 SGHNT and CDR2 YENEEA. Trimming took 6 bases from V and 2 from J; bases not matched to a gene: 5. This CDR3 is 15 amino acids long. The chain couples TRBV11-3 to TRBJ2-3; 10 bases fit TRBD2. The sequenced sample consisted of PBMCs. The TCR originated in a middle-aged man in good health and CMV-seropositive. CDR3 DNA: TGTGCCAGCAGTGAACTAGCGGGGACCACAGATACGCAGTATTTT. Its protein product is CASSELAGTTDTQYF.